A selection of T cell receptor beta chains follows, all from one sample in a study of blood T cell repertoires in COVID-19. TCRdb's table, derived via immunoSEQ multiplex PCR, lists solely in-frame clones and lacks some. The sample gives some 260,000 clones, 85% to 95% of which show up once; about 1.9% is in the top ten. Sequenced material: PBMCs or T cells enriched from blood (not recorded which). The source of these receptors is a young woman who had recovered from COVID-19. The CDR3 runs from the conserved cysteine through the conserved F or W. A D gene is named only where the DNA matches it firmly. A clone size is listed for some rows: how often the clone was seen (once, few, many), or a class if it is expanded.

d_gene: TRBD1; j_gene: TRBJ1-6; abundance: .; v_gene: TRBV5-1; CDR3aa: CASSYTGTGTQPLHF; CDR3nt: TGCGCCAGCAGCTACACCGGGACAGGGACTCAACCCCTCCACTTT
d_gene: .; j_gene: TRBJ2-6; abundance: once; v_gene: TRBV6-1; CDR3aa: CASSEWGEANVLTF; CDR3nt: TGTGCCAGCAGTGAATGGGGGGAGGCCAACGTCCTGACTTTC
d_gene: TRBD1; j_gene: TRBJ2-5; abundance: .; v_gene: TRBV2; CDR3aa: CASSGQGQETQYF; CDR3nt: TGTGCCAGCAGTGGACAGGGCCAAGAGACCCAGTACTTC
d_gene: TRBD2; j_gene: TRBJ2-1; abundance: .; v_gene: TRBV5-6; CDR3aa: CASSSGLATYNEQFF; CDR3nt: TGTGCCAGCAGCTCAGGACTAGCGACCTACAATGAGCAGTTCTTC
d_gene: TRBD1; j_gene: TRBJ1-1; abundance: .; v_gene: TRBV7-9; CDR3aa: CASSEQGTNTEAFF; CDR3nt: TGTGCCAGCAGCGAACAGGGGACGAACACTGAAGCTTTCTTT
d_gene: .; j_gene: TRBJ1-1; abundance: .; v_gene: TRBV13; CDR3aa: CASFLSGWDTEAFF; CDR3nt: TGTGCCAGCTTCCTCAGCGGTTGGGACACTGAAGCTTTCTTT
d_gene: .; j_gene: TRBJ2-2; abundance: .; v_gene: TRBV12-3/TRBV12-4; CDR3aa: CASTFNRGELFF; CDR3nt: TGTGCCAGCACTTTCAACCGGGGGGAGCTGTTTTTT
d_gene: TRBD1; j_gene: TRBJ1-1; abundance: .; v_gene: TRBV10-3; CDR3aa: CAITPRTGRTEAFF; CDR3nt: TGTGCCATCACCCCAAGGACAGGGCGGACTGAAGCTTTCTTT
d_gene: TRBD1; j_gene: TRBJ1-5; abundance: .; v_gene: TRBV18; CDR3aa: CASSLGQAPQPQHF; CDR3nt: TGTGCCAGCTCTCTAGGACAGGCGCCTCAGCCCCAGCATTTT
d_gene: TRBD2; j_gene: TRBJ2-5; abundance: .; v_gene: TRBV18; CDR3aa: CASSPPGLAETQYF; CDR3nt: TGTGCCAGCTCACCGCCGGGACTAGCGGAGACCCAGTACTTC
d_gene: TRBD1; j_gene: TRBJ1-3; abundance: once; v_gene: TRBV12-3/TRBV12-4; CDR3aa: CASRTGESTIYF; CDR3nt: TGTGCCAGCAGAACAGGGGAATCTACCATATATTTT
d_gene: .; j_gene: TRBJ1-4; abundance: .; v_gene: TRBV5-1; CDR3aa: CASSIRGENEKLFF; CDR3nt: TGCGCCAGCAGCATCAGGGGTGAAAATGAAAAACTGTTTTTT
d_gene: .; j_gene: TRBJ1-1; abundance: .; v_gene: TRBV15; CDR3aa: CATSRGSSVPEAFF; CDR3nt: TGTGCCACCAGCAGAGGATCTTCAGTCCCTGAAGCTTTCTTT
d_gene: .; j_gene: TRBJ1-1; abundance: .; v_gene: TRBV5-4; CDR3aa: CASRPDSKLNTEAFF; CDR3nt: TGTGCCAGCAGACCGGACAGTAAGCTGAACACTGAAGCTTTCTTT
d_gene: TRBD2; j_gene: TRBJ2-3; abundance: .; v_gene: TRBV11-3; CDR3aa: CASSFLLAVTDTQYF; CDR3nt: TGTGCCAGCAGCTTCCTCCTAGCGGTCACAGATACGCAGTATTTT
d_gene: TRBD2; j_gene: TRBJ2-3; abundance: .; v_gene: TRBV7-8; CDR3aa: CASSLALAGGGTDTQYF; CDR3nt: TGTGCCAGCAGCTTGGCCCTAGCGGGAGGCGGTACAGATACGCAGTATTTT
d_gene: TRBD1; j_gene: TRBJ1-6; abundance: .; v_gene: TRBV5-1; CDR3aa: CASSLGGTGSISPLHF; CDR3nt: TGCGCCAGCAGCTTGGGAGGGACAGGGAGTATTTCACCCCTCCACTTT
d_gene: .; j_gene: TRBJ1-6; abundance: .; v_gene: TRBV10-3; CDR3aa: CAISGDKGSPLHF; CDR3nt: TGTGCCATCAGTGGGGACAAAGGATCACCCCTCCACTTT
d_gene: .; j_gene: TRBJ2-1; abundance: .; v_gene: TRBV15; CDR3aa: CATSTLASKHNEQFF; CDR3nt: TGTGCCACCAGCACATTAGCAAGTAAGCACAATGAGCAGTTCTTC
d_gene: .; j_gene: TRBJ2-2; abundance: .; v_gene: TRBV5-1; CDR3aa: CASSLTTANTGELFF; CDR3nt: TGCGCCAGCAGCTTGACTACCGCGAACACCGGGGAGCTGTTTTTT
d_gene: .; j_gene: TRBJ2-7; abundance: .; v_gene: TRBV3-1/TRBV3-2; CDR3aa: CASSQTGTYEQYF; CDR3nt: TGTGCCAGCAGCCAAACGGGGACCTACGAGCAGTACTTC
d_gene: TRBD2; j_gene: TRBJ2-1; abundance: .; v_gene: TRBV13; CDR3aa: CASSFSGGTYNEQFF; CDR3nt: TGTGCCAGCAGCTTTAGCGGGGGGACCTACAATGAGCAGTTCTTC
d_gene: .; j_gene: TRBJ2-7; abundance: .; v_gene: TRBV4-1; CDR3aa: CASSQYLARVDEQYF; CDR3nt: TGCGCCAGCAGCCAATATTTAGCCAGGGTGGACGAGCAGTACTTC
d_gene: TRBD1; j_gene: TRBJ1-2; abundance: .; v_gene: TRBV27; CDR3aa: CASSFLGQGDLVGYTF; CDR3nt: TGTGCCAGCAGTTTCCTAGGACAGGGAGATTTGGTTGGCTACACCTTC
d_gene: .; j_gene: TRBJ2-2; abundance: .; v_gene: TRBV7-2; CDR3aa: CASSVQSNTGELFF; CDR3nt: TGTGCCAGCAGCGTGCAAAGCAACACCGGGGAGCTGTTTTTT
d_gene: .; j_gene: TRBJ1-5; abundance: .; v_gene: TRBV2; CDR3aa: CASSEAGFNQPQHF; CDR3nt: TGTGCCAGCAGTGAGGCAGGCTTCAATCAGCCCCAGCATTTT
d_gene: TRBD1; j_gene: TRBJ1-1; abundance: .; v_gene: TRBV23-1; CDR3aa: CASSPKGQGQVVNTEAFF; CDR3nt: TGCGCCAGCAGTCCCAAGGGACAGGGGCAGGTTGTGAACACTGAAGCTTTCTTT
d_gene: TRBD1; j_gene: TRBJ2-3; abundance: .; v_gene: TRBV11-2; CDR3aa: CASSETGASTDTQYF; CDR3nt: TGTGCCAGCAGCGAAACAGGGGCTAGCACAGATACGCAGTATTTT
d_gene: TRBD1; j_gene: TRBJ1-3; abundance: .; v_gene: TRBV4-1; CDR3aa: CASSRDRDSGNTIYF; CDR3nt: TGCGCCAGCAGCCGAGACAGGGACTCTGGAAACACCATATATTTT
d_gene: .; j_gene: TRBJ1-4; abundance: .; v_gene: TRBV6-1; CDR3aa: CASSERRRYEKLFF; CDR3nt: TGTGCCAGCAGTGAAAGGAGAAGGTATGAAAAACTGTTTTTT
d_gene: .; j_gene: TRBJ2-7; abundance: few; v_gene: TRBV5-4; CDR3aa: CASRVDFYEQYF; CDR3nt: TGTGCCAGCAGGGTGGACTTCTACGAGCAGTACTTC
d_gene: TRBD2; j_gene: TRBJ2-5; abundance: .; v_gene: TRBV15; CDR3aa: CATSRDVLAGGERVDF; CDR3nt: TGTGCCACCAGCAGAGACGTGCTAGCGGGAGGGGAAAGGGTAGACTTC
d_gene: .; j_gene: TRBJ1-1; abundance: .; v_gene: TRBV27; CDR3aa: CASSLRRGGGTEAFF; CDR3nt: TGTGCCAGCAGTTTAAGGAGAGGGGGGGGTACTGAAGCTTTCTTT
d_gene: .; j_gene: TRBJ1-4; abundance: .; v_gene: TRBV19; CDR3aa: CASSTSSRQAEGEKLFF; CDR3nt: TGTGCCAGTAGTACATCCTCTAGGCAGGCGGAGGGTGAAAAACTGTTTTTT
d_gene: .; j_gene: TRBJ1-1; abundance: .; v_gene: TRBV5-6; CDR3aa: CASNHAGVDNTEAFF; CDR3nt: TGTGCCAGCAACCATGCAGGGGTTGATAACACTGAAGCTTTCTTT
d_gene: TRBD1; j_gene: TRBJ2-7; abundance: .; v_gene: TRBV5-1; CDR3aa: CASSPGQGGTYEQYF; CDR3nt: TGCGCCAGCAGCCCGGGACAGGGAGGGACCTACGAGCAGTACTTC
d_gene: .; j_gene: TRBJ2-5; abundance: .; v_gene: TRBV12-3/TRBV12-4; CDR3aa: CASSSRASGQYF; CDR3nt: TGTGCCAGCAGTTCCCGAGCATCGGGGCAGTACTTC
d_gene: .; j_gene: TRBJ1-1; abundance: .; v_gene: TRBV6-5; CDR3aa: CASSYSGGLWNTEAFF; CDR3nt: TGTGCCAGCAGTTACTCGGGGGGGCTCTGGAACACTGAAGCTTTCTTT
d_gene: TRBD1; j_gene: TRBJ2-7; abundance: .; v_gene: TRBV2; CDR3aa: CASSDEFSRVTTGDEQYF; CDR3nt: TGTGCCAGCAGTGATGAATTTTCCCGGGTCACGACAGGGGACGAGCAGTACTTC
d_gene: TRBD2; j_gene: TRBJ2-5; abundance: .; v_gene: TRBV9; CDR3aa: CASSVDSGRETQYF; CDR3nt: TGTGCCAGCAGCGTAGATAGCGGGCGTGAGACCCAGTACTTC
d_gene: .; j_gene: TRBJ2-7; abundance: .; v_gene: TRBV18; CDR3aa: CASSGLASYEQYF; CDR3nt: TGTGCCAGCTCTGGGCTAGCGTCCTACGAGCAGTACTTC
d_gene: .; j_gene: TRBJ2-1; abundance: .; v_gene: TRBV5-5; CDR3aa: CASSTETRPGNEQFF; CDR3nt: TGTGCCAGCAGCACGGAGACGAGACCGGGGAATGAGCAGTTCTTC
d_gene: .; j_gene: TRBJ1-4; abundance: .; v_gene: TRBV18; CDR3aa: CASSPRQPTNEKLFF; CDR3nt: TGTGCCAGCTCACCACGACAGCCAACTAATGAAAAACTGTTTTTT
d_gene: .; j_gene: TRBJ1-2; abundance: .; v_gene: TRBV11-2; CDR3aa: CASSLDPRVGYTF; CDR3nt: TGTGCCAGCAGCTTAGATCCCAGGGTTGGCTACACCTTC
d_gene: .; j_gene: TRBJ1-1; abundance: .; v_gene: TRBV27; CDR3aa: CASKVGPANTEAFF; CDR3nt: TGTGCCAGCAAGGTTGGGCCAGCGAACACTGAAGCTTTCTTT